The source of this T cell receptor beta chain is a study of regulatory T cells in long-lasting Graves disease. Time point specified: newly diagnosed GD, antithyroid drugs for less than 3 months. The authors made the TCR library using RNA they extracted from PBMCs. To make TCR beta libraries, researchers used iRepertoire HTBI primers and Arm-PCR of CDR3 regions. From the multiplex PCR reads, TCRdb called clonotypes with MiXCR, one entry per CDR3 protein. The table includes roughly 610,000 distinct CDR3 sequences, about 16% detected once. The sample holds many counts of this clonotype. The CDR3 contains 13 residues. V dropped 1 base and J dropped 5 bases, with 9 bases sitting between them. Germline V gene sequence: CDR1 GTSNPN, CDR2 SVGIG (reference sequence). This sample also appeared in a second study, on T cells in Graves' hyperthyroidism and ophthalmopathy. From that report: In making diagnoses, clinical symptoms, serum thyroxine and TRAb, thyroid ultrasound and orbital computed tomography were all used.

Sequences were derived from peripheral blood mononuclear cells (PBMCs), sampled at new diagnosis, from a patient treated with antithyroid drugs. The chain carries TRBV30 and TRBJ2-1; no firm D call. The receptor was isolated from a man between 18 and 35 years old with Graves disease. CDR3 region: CAWSGNIDNEQFF. CDR3 in DNA: TGTGCCTGGAGTGGGAACATAGACAATGAGCAGTTCTTC.